This T cell receptor (beta chain) is drawn from a study of response to subunit inactivated influenza vaccine. TCRdb used MiXCR to reprocess the RT-PCR reads, holding one entry per CDR3 protein. The sample carries about 540,000 distinct CDR3 sequences, 20% to 25% recorded once. V was pared by 4 bases and J by 4 bases, with 12 bases between. The CDR3 totals 14 residues. The germline V gene encodes CDR1 MNHEY and CDR2 SVGAGI. These same data were also listed under a study on T cells expressing NK-cell markers. This second study notes: The authors generated TCR beta cDNA through 5'RACE template switching with UMIs.

The TCR was taken from a man in his fifties or sixties who received an inactivated influenza vaccine. The chain combines TRBV6-5 with TRBJ2-3; weak D call: TRBD2 (6 bases). Sequenced material: CD4+ T cells sorted from PBMCs, taken less than 13 days after vaccination. The CDR3 nucleotides read TGTGCCAGCAGTTCCGGGACTTCATCAGATACGCAGTATTTT. It translates to CASSSGTSSDTQYF.